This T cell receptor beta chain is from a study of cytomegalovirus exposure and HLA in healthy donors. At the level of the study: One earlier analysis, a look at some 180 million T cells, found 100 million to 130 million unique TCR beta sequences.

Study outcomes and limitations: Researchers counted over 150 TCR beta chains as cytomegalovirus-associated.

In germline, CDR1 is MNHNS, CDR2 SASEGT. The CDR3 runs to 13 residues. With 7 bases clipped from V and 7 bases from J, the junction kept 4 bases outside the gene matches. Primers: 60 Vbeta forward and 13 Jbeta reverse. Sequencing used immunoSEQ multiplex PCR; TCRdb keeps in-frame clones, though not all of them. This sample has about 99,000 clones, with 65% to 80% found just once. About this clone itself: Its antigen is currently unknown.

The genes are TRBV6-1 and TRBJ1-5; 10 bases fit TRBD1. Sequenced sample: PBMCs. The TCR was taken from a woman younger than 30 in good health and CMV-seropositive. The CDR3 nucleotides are TGTGCCAGCACCGGGACAGGGGAGCAGCCCCAGCATTTT. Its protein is CASTGTGEQPQHF.